This TCR beta chain was profiled in a study of T cells expressing NK-cell markers. Findings and limits, study-wide: In several donors, dominant clonotypes made up about 28.3-65% of CD3+CD56-NKG2C+ cells. In a handful of donors, dominant CD3+CD56+NKG2C+ clones formed about 1.0-7.5% of CD8+ cells.

The CDR3 runs 15 residues. The germline CDR1 and CDR2 sequences are SGHRS and YFSETQ. The authors generated TCR beta cDNA through 5'RACE template switching with UMIs. TCRdb reprocessed the 5' RACE reads; each CDR3 protein has one entry and no DNA is given. The sample totals hundreds of thousands of distinct CDR3 sequences. About this clonotype: Its specificity is not known.

The chain carries TRBV5-1 and TRBJ2-2; TCRdb lists TRBD1, though no DNA is available to test this call. Source material: blood T cells: a sorted CD56 or NKG2C T cell subset, CD4+ or CD8+ T cells, or bulk PBMC T cells (not recorded which). This clonotype was sampled from a woman aged 18 to 69 in good health. CDR3: CASSLGDRDKRELFF.